These T cell receptor beta chains were read from a single sample in a study of OX40 agonist ivuxolimab in advanced cancers. Libraries were prepared by immunoSEQ multiplex PCR; TCRdb keeps only in-frame clonotypes and omits some of them. The data show around 100,000 clones, 85% to 95% seen once. The sample was CD4+ or CD8+ T cells sorted from blood, taken in a trial of the OX40 agonist ivuxolimab. Every receptor here comes from an adult with an advanced solid tumor such as melanoma, head and neck, liver or kidney cancer. CDR3s leave out the opening cysteine and the closing phenylalanine or tryptophan. The D gene is left open where the match is weak. Rows give clone size only sometimes, using once, few, many, or a class for an expanded clone.

NA,TRBV11-2,TRBD2,TRBJ2-3,ASSLGLAGGDTQY
NA,TRBV28,NA,TRBJ1-5,ASRARGGQPQH
NA,TRBV11-3,NA,TRBJ2-3,ASSLDGQSTDTQY
NA,TRBV6-6,NA,TRBJ1-1,ASIPTGGVNTEAF
NA,TRBV6-6,NA,TRBJ1-2,ASEAGLGYGYT
NA,TRBV10-3,NA,TRBJ1-1,AISDGIPNTEAF
NA,TRBV4-1,TRBD2,TRBJ2-3,ASSRRLAGDTDTQY
NA,TRBV19,TRBD1,TRBJ1-2,ASSARTGTGYT
NA,TRBV11-2,NA,TRBJ2-1,ASSFGRYVEQSYNEQF
NA,TRBV4-1,TRBD1,TRBJ2-1,ASSQALSGQTYNEQF
NA,TRBV6-6,TRBD1,TRBJ1-3,ASSLWDRPGNTIY
once,TRBV5-1,NA,TRBJ1-3,ASSLEPQISGNTIY
NA,TRBV28,NA,TRBJ2-3,ATFPTSSSGTTQY
few,TRBV19,NA,TRBJ1-5,ASSMGPASNQPQH
NA,TRBV6-5,TRBD1,TRBJ1-3,ASSYSGTGNGNTIY
NA,TRBV5-1,NA,TRBJ1-1,ASSLGRDTEAF
NA,TRBV29-1,TRBD2,TRBJ2-1,SGGGSSGRAYNEQF
NA,TRBV29-1,NA,TRBJ1-1,SVAAVGVTEAF
NA,TRBV11-2,NA,TRBJ1-6,ASSWVSRDSPLH
NA,TRBV15,TRBD1,TRBJ1-5,ATSQRTGIDQPQH
NA,TRBV5-1,NA,TRBJ2-1,ASSFSGPTNEQF
NA,TRBV19,NA,TRBJ1-1,ASRGQAMNTEAF
NA,TRBV5-6,NA,TRBJ2-3,ASSLDSRADTQY
NA,TRBV9,NA,TRBJ2-3,ASSVHSSAQGGDTQY
NA,TRBV5-4,NA,TRBJ2-2,ASSHYPGAYTGELF
NA,TRBV27,NA,TRBJ1-6,ASRWLLSGSPLH
NA,TRBV6-5,TRBD1,TRBJ1-6,ASSYTGQGGNSPLH
NA,TRBV5-1,TRBD1,TRBJ2-5,ASSMGQGSLYQETQY
NA,TRBV15,NA,TRBJ1-1,ATEDNTEAF
NA,TRBV27,NA,TRBJ1-2,ATGRGQRFGYT
NA,TRBV18,NA,TRBJ1-5,ASSPQGGDSNQPQH
NA,TRBV25-1,NA,TRBJ2-3,ASSELRQGPDTQY
NA,TRBV4-2,NA,TRBJ1-3,ASSQVGSRSGNTIY
NA,TRBV12-5,TRBD1,TRBJ1-2,ASGLVHGQGLIGYGYT
NA,TRBV7-6,TRBD2,TRBJ2-2,ASSLDGRANTGELF